Listed here are 9 T cell receptor beta chains from one sample, sequenced in a study of brain T cells in children with intractable seizures. Clones were sequenced by immunoSEQ multiplex PCR, and TCRdb holds only the in-frame ones, with some missing. The profile shows some 76,000 clones, about 92% of them singletons. Sequenced here: peripheral blood, sampled at surgery. The receptors were gathered from a boy under two years old with tuberous sclerosis and intractable seizures.

The rearrangement uses TRBV4-1 and TRBJ1-2, with a tentative D call TRBD1 (6 bases). This CDR3 contains 18 residues. V lost 4 bases, J lost 5 bases, and 26 bases lay in between. CDR1 is MGHRA, CDR2 YSYEKL, per germline. Here the CDR3 reads CASSRNVATEQRGYGYTF. The CDR3 DNA is TGCGCCAGCAGCCGAAACGTTGCCACAGAGCAGAGGGGGTATGGCTACACCTTC.

The CDR3 bases are TGTGCCACCAGTGATACCCGGGGGAACATTCAGTACTTC. Translating gives CATSDTRGNIQYF. The chain links TRBV24-1 to TRBJ2-4; D is possibly TRBD2 (6 bases). The CDR3 is made up of 13 amino acids. V lost 3 bases to trimming and J lost 7 bases, with 9 bases between them. Germline-derived CDR1 and CDR2 are KGHDR and SFDVKD.

The chain employs TRBV24-1 and TRBJ2-2; 9 nucleotides agree with TRBD1. After removal of 6 bases from V and 5 bases from J, the junction contained 3 bases not matched to a gene. Germline CDR1 reads KGHDR; CDR2 reads SFDVKD. The CDR3 covers 14 residues. The CDR3 protein is CATSTGGRTGELFF. The CDR3 nucleotides read TGTGCCACCAGTACAGGGGGCAGGACCGGGGAGCTGTTTTTT.

This sequence joins TRBV12-3 or TRBV12-4 and TRBJ1-2, with D unclear. The V and J ends lost 7 bases and 7 bases respectively, with 16 bases between them. This CDR3 comprises 13 residues. CDR3: CASTTSPGAGYTF. The DNA for the CDR3 is TGTGCCAGCACCACTTCCCCAGGAGCTGGCTACACCTTC.

The rearrangement links TRBV30 to TRBJ2-7; D is undetermined. Trimming pared 3 bases from V and 0 bases from J, leaving 9 bases between. The CDR3 spans 13 residues. Germline V gives CDR1 GTSNPN, CDR2 SVGIG (reference sequence). The CDR3 DNA reads as TGTGCCTGGAGCGTCATCCCCTCCTACGAGCAGTACTTC. Translated, it gives CAWSVIPSYEQYF.

The V gene is TRBV5-1, the J gene TRBJ2-5, with unresolved D. This CDR3 contains 11 residues. V lost 4 bases, J lost 2 bases, and 3 bases lay in between. Germline CDR1 SGHRS, CDR2 YFSETQ. The CDR3 is CASSVQETQYF. CDR3 in DNA: TGCGCCAGCAGCGTTCAAGAGACCCAGTACTTC. Full variable domain (remainder filled in from reference TRBV5-1 and TRBJ2-5): KAGVTQTPRYLIKTRGQQVTLSCSPISGHRSVSWYQQTPGQGLQFLFEYFSETQRNKGNFPGRFSGRQFSNSRSEMNVSTLELGDSALYLCASSVQETQYFGPGTRLLVL.

The chain uses TRBV12-3 or TRBV12-4 and TRBJ2-1; no reliable D call. CDR3 size: 11 residues. V was trimmed by 5 bases and J by 9 bases, leaving 8 bases between them. The CDR3 spells CASSPNGEQFF. CDR3 nucleotides: TGTGCCAGCAGTCCGAACGGTGAGCAGTTCTTC.

V and J are TRBV6-2 or TRBV6-3 and TRBJ2-5; TRBD1 agrees at 7 bases. Germline V lookup: CDR1 MNHEY, CDR2 SVGEGT. The CDR3 consists of 15 residues. V shed 0 bases, J shed 5 bases, and the junction held 6 bases outside the gene matches. The CDR3 region is CASSYSGQAGETQYF. The DNA of the CDR3 is TGTGCCAGCAGTTACTCCGGACAGGCCGGGGAGACCCAGTACTTC.

The V gene is TRBV4-1, the J gene TRBJ1-1; D is undetermined. The CDR3 contains 19 residues. Germline CDR1 and CDR2: MGHRA and YSYEKL. With 3 bases removed from V and 1 base from J, the gap between germline ends came to 24 bases. The CDR3 DNA sequence: TGCGCCAGCAGCCAGAACCCCGTTTACACCTACACGACGAACACTGAAGCTTTCTTT. Protein product: CASSQNPVYTYTTNTEAFF.